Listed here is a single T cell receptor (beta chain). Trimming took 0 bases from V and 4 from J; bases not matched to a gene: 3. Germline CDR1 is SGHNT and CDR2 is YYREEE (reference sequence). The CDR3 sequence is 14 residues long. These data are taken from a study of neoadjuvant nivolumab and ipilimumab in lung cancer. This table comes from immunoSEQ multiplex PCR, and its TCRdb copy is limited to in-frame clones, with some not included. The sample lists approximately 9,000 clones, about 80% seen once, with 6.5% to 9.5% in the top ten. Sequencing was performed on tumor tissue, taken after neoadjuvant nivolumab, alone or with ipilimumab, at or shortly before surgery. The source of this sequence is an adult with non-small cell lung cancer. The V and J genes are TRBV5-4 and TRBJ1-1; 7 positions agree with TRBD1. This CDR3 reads CASSLGQGGTEAFF. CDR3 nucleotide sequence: TGTGCCAGCAGCTTGGGACAGGGAGGCACTGAAGCTTTCTTT.